These 11 T cell receptor beta chains were all obtained from the same sample, sequenced in a study of blood T cell repertoires in COVID-19. The table came from immunoSEQ multiplex PCR; TCRdb's copy has only in-frame clones and leaves some out. The data hold some 140,000 clones, with 81% observed a single time. Sequencing used peripheral blood. All receptors derive from a woman aged 55-70 years with active or convalescent COVID-19.

The CDR3 sequence is CAWSPPGEKLFF. Here the CDR3 DNA reads TGTGCCTGGAGTCCCCCAGGGGAAAAACTGTTTTTT. The chain couples TRBV30 to TRBJ1-4, with D perhaps TRBD1 (5 bases). The CDR3 is 12 residues long. V gave up 2 bases and J gave up 8 bases, with 9 bases separating them. CDR1 is GTSNPN and CDR2 is SVGIG in the germline V gene (reference sequence).

The rearrangement joins TRBV19 to TRBJ2-3; tentative D call: TRBD2 (6 bases). Trimming took off 7 bases at V and 3 bases at J, with 11 bases between the two ends. The V gene's germline CDR1 is LNHDA and CDR2 SQIVND (reference sequence). CDR3 length: 13 residues. The CDR3 coding sequence is TGTGCCAGTAAAGTTCGGGAGACAGATACGCAGTATTTT. As protein: CASKVRETDTQYF.

This sequence joins TRBV7-2 and TRBJ2-4, with a tentative D call TRBD1 (6 bases). V lost 6 bases to trimming and J lost 6 bases, with 18 bases between them. This CDR3 is built from 15 residues. Germline V gives CDR1 SGHTA, CDR2 FQGNSA. Written as DNA, the CDR3 is TGTGCCAGCAGTCAAACCGCCGGACAGAGAAACATTCAGTACTTC. It encodes CASSQTAGQRNIQYF.

The chain couples TRBV6-5 to TRBJ1-5; 9 bases are a match to TRBD1. The CDR3 length is 14 residues. Germline-derived CDR1 and CDR2 are MNHEY and SVGAGI. The J segment lost 7 bases and the V segment lost 5 bases, leaving 6 bases of the junction unmatched. CDR3 sequence (DNA): TGTGCCAGCAGTACGACAGGGGGAGAGCAGCCCCAGCATTTT. Its translation is CASSTTGGEQPQHF.

About this clone itself: This sample includes further DNA sequences coding for the same CDR3. The chain couples TRBV5-1 to TRBJ1-2; D gene ambiguous. Trimming removed 0 bases at V and 5 bases at J, with 11 bases between. The CDR3 is 14 amino acids. Germline-derived CDR1 and CDR2 are SGHRS and YFSETQ. The CDR3 is CASSLETVLYGYTF. The CDR3 DNA is TGCGCCAGCAGCTTGGAAACAGTATTGTATGGCTACACCTTC.

The chain uses TRBV28 and TRBJ2-1; 11 bases are a match to TRBD2. This CDR3 region has 15 residues. Unmatched junction bases numbered 7, after V lost 2 bases and J lost 10 bases. The V gene's germline CDR1 is MDHEN and CDR2 SYDVKM. The CDR3, as DNA: TGTGCCAGCAGTTTACTAGCGGGAGGATTCTGGGAGCAGTTCTTC. Its translation: CASSLLAGGFWEQFF.

The chain combines TRBV15 with TRBJ1-1; D remains unclear. Germline V CDR1 and CDR2: LNHNV, YYDKDF (reference sequence). CDR3 size: 15 residues. V lost 1 base, J lost 1 base, and 10 bases lay in between. DNA for the CDR3: TGTGCCACCAGCAGAGTCGGGATCAAGAACACTGAAGCTTTCTTT. Amino acids: CATSRVGIKNTEAFF.

The rearrangement links TRBV28 to TRBJ1-1; D is possibly TRBD1 (5 bases). V lost 3 bases and J lost 7, with 12 bases in between. The CDR3 runs to 13 residues. Germline V gene sequence: CDR1 MDHEN, CDR2 SYDVKM. CDR3 sequence (DNA): TGTGCCAGCAGTTTCGGACCGGGACTTGAAGCTTTCTTT. Amino acid sequence: CASSFGPGLEAFF.

The chain couples TRBV27 to TRBJ1-1; D ambiguous. The germline V and J ends were trimmed by 2 bases and 2 bases, with 6 bases remaining between them. There are 13 residues in the CDR3. Germline-derived CDR1 and CDR2 are MNHEY and SMNVEV (reference sequence). CDR3 nucleotides: TGTGCCAGCAGTTTAGGGCATAACACTGAAGCTTTCTTT. Encoded protein: CASSLGHNTEAFF.

The CDR3: CSVDPLGTGGSTRAFF. The DNA of the CDR3 is TGCAGCGTTGATCCCCTCGGGACAGGGGGCTCCACGAGGGCTTTCTTT. V is TRBV29-1 and J is TRBJ1-1; TRBD1 aligns across 12 bases. The CDR3 consists of 16 residues. In germline, CDR1 is SQVTM, CDR2 ANQGSEA. Losses at the gene ends were 3 bases for V and 11 bases for J; bases not matched to a gene: 16.

This clone has a handful of counts. This rearrangement joins TRBV7-3 to TRBJ1-1; 7 bases fit TRBD1. The CDR3 has 13 amino acids. With V trimmed by 0 bases and J by 10 bases, 5 bases remained unmatched. Germline V lookup: CDR1 SGHTA, CDR2 FQGTGA. The CDR3 coding sequence is TGTGCCAGCAGCTTAACTCTACAGGGGACAGCTTTCTTT. Protein: CASSLTLQGTAFF.